A selection of T cell receptor beta chains follows, all from one sample in a study of monozygotic twins with inflammatory bowel disease. TCRdb reprocessed the 5' RACE reads and stores each CDR3 protein as one record, lacking DNA. This sample contains more than 95,000 distinct CDR3 sequences. The sequencing input was blood. The receptor source for this set is a human donor with ulcerative colitis or Crohn's disease, or a healthy co-twin of an affected twin (not recorded which). Each CDR3 is given with its conserved first and last residue.

J gene	V gene	CDR3 protein
TRBJ2-5	TRBV6-1	CASSKGQGQETQYF
TRBJ2-4	TRBV12-3/TRBV12-4	CASSLARPGGTGNIQYF
TRBJ1-1	TRBV5-1	CASSSPGVAFF
TRBJ2-1	TRBV11-2	CASSLDLAGGQNEQFF
TRBJ1-1	TRBV5-1	CASSLEGRYEAFF
TRBJ2-7	TRBV18	CASSPTGTYEQYF
TRBJ2-7	TRBV12-3/TRBV12-4	CVSSLNRGYPYEQYF
TRBJ2-7	TRBV6-5	CASSYRGYEQYF
TRBJ1-1	TRBV12-3/TRBV12-4	CASSLVGGTEAFF
TRBJ1-1	TRBV27	CASSAPGTGVAFF
TRBJ1-4	TRBV12-3/TRBV12-4	CASHTASSNEKLFF
TRBJ2-2	TRBV12-3/TRBV12-4	CASSLKASNTGELFF